The count of the clone carrying this T cell receptor (beta chain) is one. Other DNA sequences in this sample translate to the same CDR3. This entry belongs to a study of blood T cell repertoires in COVID-19. Looking at the study overall: Material from acute and convalescent COVID-19 was sourced from the United States, Italy and Spain. T cells, B-cell-depleted T cells, or PBMCs provided the cDNA or gDNA that served as material.

Per the germline V gene, CDR1 is SNHLY and CDR2 is FYNNEI. The CDR3 contains 11 residues. The V gene lost 4 bases and the J gene lost 5 bases, with 5 bases spanning the gap. Original processing notes: Estimation of nucleated cell counts relied on the amplification of reference gene primers. The data were produced by immunoSEQ multiplex PCR, yet TCRdb's version contains in-frame clones alone and is incomplete. The V and J calls and the clone size are those of that table, but D and trimming were determined from the DNA. The sample lists 130,000 to 150,000 clones; around 80% were seen once. The specimen sequenced was peripheral blood. This chain joins TRBV2 and TRBJ2-5; D ambiguous. The origin of this receptor is an elderly woman in a cohort sampled during active or convalescent COVID-19. The CDR3 nucleotides read TGTGCCAGCAGTGTCCGGGAGACCCAGTACTTC. Translated, it gives CASSVRETQYF. The full variable domain, rest sourced from reference TRBV2 and TRBJ2-5, is EPEVTQTPSHQVTQMGQEVILRCVPISNHLYFYWYRQILGQKVEFLVSFYNNEISEKSEIFDDQFSVERPDGSNFTLKIRSTKLEDSAMYFCASSVRETQYFGPGTRLLVL.